The 30 T cell receptor beta chains given below trace back to one sample, sequenced in a study of blood T cell repertoires in COVID-19. Sequencing used immunoSEQ multiplex PCR; TCRdb keeps in-frame clones, though not all of them. The sample lists about 240,000 clones, around four fifths seen once, with roughly an eighth in the top ten. The sequenced sample was peripheral blood. These receptors originate from a woman in her sixties with active or convalescent COVID-19.

This chain connects TRBV2 to TRBJ1-5, with 8 bases fitting TRBD1. The CDR3 is 14 residues long. Germline CDR1 and CDR2: SNHLY and FYNNEI. Trimming removed 6 bases from V and 6 bases from J; junction bases left unmatched: 7. The CDR3 nucleotides are TGTGCCAGCAGCGAACAGGGGGGCCCTCAGCCCCAGCATTTT. Amino acid sequence: CASSEQGGPQPQHF.

The chain links TRBV27 to TRBJ2-2, with 10 bases aligning to TRBD2. V lost 2 bases, J lost 6 bases, and 3 bases stayed unmatched. This CDR3 has 15 residues. CDR1 and CDR2 from the germline V gene are MNHEY and SMNVEV (reference sequence). DNA for the CDR3: TGTGCCAGCAGTTTAAGCGGGGGGGCTCCCGGGGAGCTGTTTTTT. It yields the protein CASSLSGGAPGELFF.

This chain links TRBV6-2 or TRBV6-3 with TRBJ2-2; D not resolved. V dropped 6 bases and J dropped 1 base, with 6 bases sitting between them. From germline, CDR1 is MNHEY and CDR2 SVGEGT. The CDR3 runs to 13 residues. The CDR3 sequence is CASSGGNTGELFF. The CDR3 DNA reads as TGTGCCAGCAGCGGCGGGAACACCGGGGAGCTGTTTTTT.

V usage is TRBV5-1 and J usage is TRBJ2-7; tentatively, D is TRBD1 (5 bases). The CDR3 runs 14 residues. The V and J ends lost 4 bases and 7 bases respectively, with 18 bases between them. Germline V gene lookup returns CDR1 SGHRS and CDR2 YFSETQ. In nucleotides, the CDR3 is TGCGCCAGCAGCCCTGGACATGGTACGATGGAGCAGTACTTC. Residues: CASSPGHGTMEQYF.

The chain links TRBV7-9 to TRBJ1-4; maybe TRBD1 (5 bases). The germline gives CDR1 SEHNR, CDR2 FQNEAQ (reference sequence). This CDR3 comprises 13 residues. V lost 6 bases, J lost 4 bases, and 9 bases lay in between. CDR3 sequence: CASRGEVNEKLFF. The CDR3 bases are TGTGCCAGCAGGGGGGAGGTTAATGAAAAACTGTTTTTT.

The chain links TRBV6-1 to TRBJ1-1; 7 bases are a match to TRBD1. The CDR3 contains 12 residues. Per the germline V gene, CDR1 is MNHNS and CDR2 is SASEGT. V gave up 2 bases and J gave up 11 bases; unmatched junction bases: 5. The CDR3 region has the DNA TGTGCCAGCAGTGAAACCGACAGGGAGGCTTTCTTT. Translating gives CASSETDREAFF.

A remark on this clone: Other DNA sequences in the sample encode the same CDR3. The V call is TRBV27, the J call TRBJ2-7; TRBD2 agrees at 7 bases. This CDR3 has 14 residues. J lost 1 base, V lost 5 bases, and 5 bases had no gene match. CDR1 and CDR2 from the germline V gene are MNHEY and SMNVEV (reference sequence). For the CDR3, the DNA is TGTGCCAGCAGTCCCCGCGGGGGATCCTACGAGCAGTACTTC. Translated, it gives CASSPRGGSYEQYF.

The rearrangement links TRBV5-3 to TRBJ1-4; a weak D match, TRBD1 (5 bases). TRBV5-3 is identified as an open reading frame with a role that is uncertain. This CDR3 is built from 14 residues. V was cut by 7 bases and J by 6 bases, with 16 bases left in between. The CDR3 nucleotides are TGTGCCAGACGGCTCTGGGAGGGGCATGAAAAACTGTTTTTT. It encodes CARRLWEGHEKLFF.

This chain uses TRBV2 with TRBJ1-1; a weak D match, TRBD1 (5 bases). Per germline, CDR1 SNHLY and CDR2 FYNNEI. The CDR3 loop spans 13 amino acids. Trimming pared 8 bases from V and 4 bases from J, leaving 14 bases between. CDR3 amino acids: CASLRGTGTEAFF. The CDR3 DNA is TGTGCCAGCCTTCGGGGGACGGGCACTGAAGCTTTCTTT.

V is TRBV15 and J is TRBJ1-4; D might be TRBD1 (6 bases). V lost 0 bases to trimming and J lost 8 bases, with 16 bases between them. The CDR3 is made up of 16 amino acids. CDR1 LNHNV and CDR2 YYDKDF come from the germline V gene (reference sequence). This CDR3 reads CATSRDYPGRGEKLFF. The CDR3 region has the DNA TGTGCCACCAGCAGAGATTACCCAGGGAGGGGGGAAAAACTGTTTTTT.

V is TRBV11-2 and J is TRBJ2-5, with 8 bases that match TRBD2. The germline CDR1 and CDR2 sequences are SGHAT and FQNNGV. CDR3 size: 14 residues. Losses at the gene ends were 0 bases for V and 9 bases for J; bases not matched to a gene: 6. CDR3 loop: CASSLDRGGGSQYF. CDR3 bases: TGTGCCAGCAGCTTAGATCGGGGGGGCGGGTCCCAGTACTTC. Filled out from reference TRBV11-2 and TRBJ2-5, the complete variable domain reads EAGVAQSPRYKIIEKRQSVAFWCNPISGHATLYWYQQILGQGPKLLIQFQNNGVVDDSQLPKDRFSAERLKGVDSTLKIQPAKLEDSAVYLCASSLDRGGGSQYFGPGTRLLVL.

The chain employs TRBV11-1 and TRBJ2-1; D may be TRBD2 (5 bases). CDR1 is SGHAT and CDR2 is FQDESV in the germline V gene (reference sequence). The CDR3 runs 12 residues. V lost 5 bases to trimming and J lost 8 bases, with 10 bases between them. The CDR3 nucleotides are TGTGCCAGCAGCCTTCCGGGGTATGAGCAGTTCTTC. Translation: CASSLPGYEQFF.

The CDR3 loop reads CASSSGRGAFF. In DNA, the CDR3 is TGTGCCAGCAGTTCCGGCAGGGGAGCTTTCTTT. V and J are TRBV6-5 and TRBJ1-1, with D possibly being TRBD1 (6 bases). The CDR3 loop spans 11 amino acids. Trimming took 4 bases from V and 10 from J, leaving 10 bases between them. The V gene's germline CDR1 is MNHEY and CDR2 SVGAGI.

The J gene is TRBJ2-2, the V gene TRBV18; 10 bases agree with TRBD2. This CDR3 contains 15 residues. The germline CDR1 and CDR2 sequences are KGHSH and LQKENI. Trimming at V came to 5 bases and at J to 4 bases, leaving 4 bases not matched to a gene. The chain's CDR3 is CASSSGLAPTGELFF. CDR3 nucleotide sequence: TGTGCCAGCTCATCGGGACTAGCGCCCACCGGGGAGCTGTTTTTT.

V and J are TRBV25-1 and TRBJ1-1; 7 bases line up with TRBD1. With 4 bases clipped from V and 3 bases from J, the junction kept 8 bases outside the gene matches. The germline CDR1 and CDR2 sequences are MGHDK and SYGVNS. This CDR3 contains 15 residues. The CDR3 is CASSAYRGKDTEAFF. For the CDR3, the DNA is TGTGCCAGCAGTGCTTACAGGGGAAAGGACACTGAAGCTTTCTTT. Combining the CDR3 with reference TRBV25-1 and TRBJ1-1 gives the whole variable domain EADIYQTPRYLVIGTGKKITLECSQTMGHDKMYWYQQDPGMELHLIHYSYGVNSTEKGDLSSESTVSRIRTEHFPLTLESARPSHTSQYLCASSAYRGKDTEAFFGQGTRLTVV.

The chain is built from TRBV9 and TRBJ2-5; TRBD1 matches 8 bases. Germline V gene lookup returns CDR1 SGDLS and CDR2 YYNGEE. The CDR3 is 15 amino acids. The junction had 6 bases not matched to a gene; V was cut back by 0 bases and J by 5 bases. The CDR3, as DNA: TGTGCCAGCAGCGTAGGGCAGGGGGCTGGGGAGACCCAGTACTTC. Protein: CASSVGQGAGETQYF.

Comment on this clone: The same CDR3 can be traced to other DNA sequences in this sample. This sequence joins TRBV27 and TRBJ1-1; D not certain. Trimming stripped 3 bases from V and 1 base from J, with 9 bases between. Germline loops: CDR1 MNHEY, CDR2 SMNVEV (reference sequence). The CDR3 extends over 14 amino acids. CDR3 in DNA: TGTGCCAGCAGTTTCAGAGGTCGGAACACTGAAGCTTTCTTT. Translating it yields CASSFRGRNTEAFF.

This chain connects TRBV6-1 to TRBJ1-4; D is unclear. Trimming left V 2 bases short and J 8 bases short, with 15 bases between. There are 15 residues in the CDR3. CDR1 MNHNS and CDR2 SASEGT come from the germline V gene. The CDR3 here is CASSEIGEPAEKLFF. CDR3 coding DNA: TGTGCCAGCAGTGAAATTGGGGAGCCGGCGGAAAAACTGTTTTTT.

This chain uses TRBV3-1 (or the pseudogene TRBV3-2) with TRBJ1-1, with D maybe TRBD1 (5 bases). Trimming removed 4 bases at V and 4 bases at J, with 13 bases between. CDR3 size: 14 residues. Germline lookup yields CDR1 LGHDT and CDR2 YNNKEL (reference sequence). The CDR3 is CASSLRAWGTEAFF. The DNA of the CDR3 is TGTGCCAGCAGCCTCAGGGCTTGGGGCACTGAAGCTTTCTTT.

This chain uses TRBV5-1 with TRBJ1-3, with TRBD1 matching over 8 bases. Per the germline V gene, CDR1 is SGHRS and CDR2 is YFSETQ. The CDR3 is 15 amino acids. With V trimmed by 5 bases and J by 0 bases, 4 bases remained unmatched. The CDR3 coding sequence is TGCGCCAGCAGTTCGACAGGGGACTCTGGAAACACCATATATTTT. Translation gives CASSSTGDSGNTIYF.

This clone occurred a few times. The rearrangement uses TRBV11-2 and TRBJ2-1, with D possibly matching TRBD1 (5 bases). Deletions cut 1 base from V and 8 bases from J, with 12 bases between. The CDR3 loop spans 14 amino acids. From germline, CDR1 is SGHAT and CDR2 FQNNGV. DNA of the CDR3: TGTGCCAGCAGCTTAGGTCCAGGGATTGATGAGCAGTTCTTC. It yields the protein CASSLGPGIDEQFF.

With respect to this clone: At one of its ends the junction is not consistent with the germline gene, which may arise from a read error. The V call is TRBV7-9, the J call TRBJ1-2; 7 bases line up with TRBD1. The length of the CDR3 is 17 residues. Germline-derived CDR1 and CDR2 are SEHNR and FQNEAQ (reference sequence). CDR3 nucleotides: TGTGCCAGCAGTTTAGCCGGGACAGAAACCGCTAACTATGGCTACACCTTC. As protein: CASSLAGTETANYGYTF.

This clone was observed a few times. The chain recombines TRBV7-2 with TRBJ1-6; TRBD1 might be the D (6 bases). Germline V CDR1 and CDR2: SGHTA, FQGNSA. With 5 bases removed from V and 7 bases from J, the gap between germline ends came to 15 bases. The CDR3 runs to 15 residues. CDR3 sequence reads: CASSPTGTANSPLHF. DNA of the CDR3: TGTGCCAGCAGCCCAACAGGGACGGCGAATTCACCCCTCCACTTT.

This sequence joins TRBV5-1 and TRBJ2-3, with 8 bases lining up with TRBD1. CDR3 length: 14 amino acids. Germline CDR1 SGHRS, CDR2 YFSETQ. The V and J ends lost 3 bases and 4 bases, in that order; junction bases with no gene match: 4. The CDR3 loop reads CASSSDRGPDTQYF. The CDR3, as DNA: TGCGCCAGCAGCTCCGACAGGGGACCAGATACGCAGTATTTT. Variable domain in full (rest from reference TRBV5-1 and TRBJ2-3): KAGVTQTPRYLIKTRGQQVTLSCSPISGHRSVSWYQQTPGQGLQFLFEYFSETQRNKGNFPGRFSGRQFSNSRSEMNVSTLELGDSALYLCASSSDRGPDTQYFGPGTRLTVL.

This clone appeared a single time. The rearrangement uses TRBV11-2 and TRBJ1-2, with D possibly being TRBD1 (6 bases). Germline loops: CDR1 SGHAT, CDR2 FQNNGV. With 7 bases removed from V and 4 bases from J, the gap between germline ends came to 16 bases. The CDR3 consists of 14 residues. The DNA for the CDR3 is TGTGCCAGCACCCCAGGGGCAGGGCTCTATGGCTACACCTTC. It translates to CASTPGAGLYGYTF.

This clone was seen only once. The rearrangement uses TRBV19 and TRBJ1-6, with D unclear. The CDR3 loop spans 15 amino acids. Germline V CDR1 and CDR2: LNHDA, SQIVND (reference sequence). Trimming took off 7 bases at V and 0 bases at J, with 10 bases between the two ends. CDR3 nucleotide sequence: TGTGCCAGTACCGTAACGAGCTCCTATAATTCACCCCTCCACTTT. Its translation is CASTVTSSYNSPLHF.

The chain uses TRBV5-6 and TRBJ1-6; 7 positions agree with TRBD1. The CDR3 spans 14 residues. CDR1 is SGHDT, CDR2 YYEEEE, per germline. The V and J ends lost 3 bases and 7 bases, in that order; junction bases with no gene match: 4. In nucleotides, the CDR3 is TGTGCCAGCAGCTCTAACAGGGGAAATTCACCCCTCCACTTT. It codes for CASSSNRGNSPLHF.

Only a few counts were recorded for this clone. The V and J genes are TRBV7-2 and TRBJ2-6; D possibly corresponds to TRBD1 (6 bases). The CDR3 runs to 15 residues. Germline V gives CDR1 SGHTA, CDR2 FQGNSA. With 6 bases removed from V and 2 bases from J, the gap between germline ends came to 11 bases. CDR3 sequence (DNA): TGTGCCAGCAGATTTACAGGGACTGGGGCCAACGTCCTGACTTTC. It translates to CASRFTGTGANVLTF.

The rearrangement joins TRBV27 to TRBJ2-3; the match to TRBD2 covers 8 bases. The CDR3 totals 15 residues. V was clipped by 3 bases and J by 1 base; unmatched bases: 3. Germline lookup yields CDR1 MNHEY and CDR2 SMNVEV (reference sequence). DNA for the CDR3: TGTGCCAGCAGTTTCGGACTAGCCGGCACAGATACGCAGTATTTT. Protein: CASSFGLAGTDTQYF.

This clone was seen more than once but under ten times. This chain connects TRBV3-1 (or the pseudogene TRBV3-2) to TRBJ1-5, with D possibly being TRBD1 (6 bases). Trimming stripped 5 bases from V and 0 bases from J, with 23 bases between. The CDR3 has 19 amino acids. The germline CDR1 and CDR2 sequences are LGHDT and YNNKEL (reference sequence). CDR3 amino acids: CASSRKRGQPRDSNQPQHF. CDR3 bases: TGTGCCAGCAGCAGGAAACGCGGACAGCCAAGGGATAGCAATCAGCCCCAGCATTTT.